This T cell receptor beta chain was sequenced in a study of vaccination effects on CD4 cells after COVID-19. On the study more broadly: Post-vaccine specimens arrived a median 72 days past the second dose.

Germline CDR1 and CDR2: SGHRS and YFSETQ. Trimming stripped 3 bases from V and 4 bases from J, with 8 bases between. The CDR3 runs to 14 residues. Sequencing used immunoSEQ multiplex PCR; TCRdb keeps in-frame clones, though not all of them. This table has 45,000 to 55,000 clones, about 70% appearing once. Having been cultured for 10 days, the cells underwent CD4+ T cell isolation. Vaccine administered to participants consisted of two doses of either BNT162b2 or mRNA-1273. In regard to this clone: Its target is not known.

V and J are TRBV5-1 and TRBJ1-6; D remains unclear. The material sequenced was CD4+ T cells from PBMCs cultured without peptide, taken after COVID-19 vaccination. This clonotype originated in a human donor who received a COVID-19 vaccine. DNA of the CDR3: TGCGCCAGCAGCTCGGATGGGTATAATTCACCCCTCCACTTT. Its translation: CASSSDGYNSPLHF.